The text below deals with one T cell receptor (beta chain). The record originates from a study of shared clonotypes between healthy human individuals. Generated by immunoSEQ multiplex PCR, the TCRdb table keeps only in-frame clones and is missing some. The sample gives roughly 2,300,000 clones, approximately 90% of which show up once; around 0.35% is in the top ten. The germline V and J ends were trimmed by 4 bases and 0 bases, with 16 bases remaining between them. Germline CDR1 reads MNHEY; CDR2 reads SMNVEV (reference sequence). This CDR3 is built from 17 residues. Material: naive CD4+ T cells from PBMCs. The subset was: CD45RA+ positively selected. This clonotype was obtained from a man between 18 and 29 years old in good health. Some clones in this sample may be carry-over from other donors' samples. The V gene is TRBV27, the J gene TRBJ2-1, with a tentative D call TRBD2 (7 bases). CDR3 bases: TGTGCCAGCAGTTCCACCCGGGGGGCCAGCTCCTACAATGAGCAGTTCTTC. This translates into CASSSTRGASSYNEQFF.